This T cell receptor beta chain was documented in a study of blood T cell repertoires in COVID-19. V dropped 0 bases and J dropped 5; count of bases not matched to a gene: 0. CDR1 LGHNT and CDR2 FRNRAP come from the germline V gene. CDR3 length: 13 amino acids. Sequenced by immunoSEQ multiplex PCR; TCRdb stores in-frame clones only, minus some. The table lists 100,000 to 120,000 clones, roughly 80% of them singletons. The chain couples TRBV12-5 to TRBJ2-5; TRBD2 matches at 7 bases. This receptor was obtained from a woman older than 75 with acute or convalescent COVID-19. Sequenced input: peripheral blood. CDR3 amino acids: CASGLVGGETQYF. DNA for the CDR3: TGTGCTAGTGGTTTGGTGGGGGGGGAGACCCAGTACTTC.